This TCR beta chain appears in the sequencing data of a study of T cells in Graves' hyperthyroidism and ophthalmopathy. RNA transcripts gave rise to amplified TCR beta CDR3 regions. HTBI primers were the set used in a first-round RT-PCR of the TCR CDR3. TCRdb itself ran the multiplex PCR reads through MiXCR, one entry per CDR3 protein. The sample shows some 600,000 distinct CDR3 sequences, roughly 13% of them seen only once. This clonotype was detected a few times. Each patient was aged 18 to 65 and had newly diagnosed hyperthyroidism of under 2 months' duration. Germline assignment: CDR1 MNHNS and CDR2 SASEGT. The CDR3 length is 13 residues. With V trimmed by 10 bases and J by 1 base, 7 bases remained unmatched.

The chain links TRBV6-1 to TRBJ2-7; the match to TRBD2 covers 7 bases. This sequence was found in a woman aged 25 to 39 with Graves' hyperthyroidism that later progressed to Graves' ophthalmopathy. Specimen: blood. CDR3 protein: CATTSAESYEQYF. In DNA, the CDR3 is TGTGCCACAACTAGCGCCGAGTCCTACGAGCAGTACTTC.